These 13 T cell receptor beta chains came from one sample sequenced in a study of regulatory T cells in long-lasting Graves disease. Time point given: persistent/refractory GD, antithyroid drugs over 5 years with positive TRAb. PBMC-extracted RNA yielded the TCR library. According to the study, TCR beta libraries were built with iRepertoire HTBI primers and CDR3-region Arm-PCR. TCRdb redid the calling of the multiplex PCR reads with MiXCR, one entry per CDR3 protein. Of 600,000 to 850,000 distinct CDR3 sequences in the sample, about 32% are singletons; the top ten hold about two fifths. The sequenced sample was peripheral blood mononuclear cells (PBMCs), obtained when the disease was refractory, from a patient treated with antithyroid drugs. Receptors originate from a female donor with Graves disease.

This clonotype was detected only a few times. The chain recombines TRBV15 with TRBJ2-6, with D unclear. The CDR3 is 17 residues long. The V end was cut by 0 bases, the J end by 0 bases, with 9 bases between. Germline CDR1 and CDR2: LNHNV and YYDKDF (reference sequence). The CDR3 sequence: CATSREVVGSGANVLTF. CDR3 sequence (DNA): TGTGCCACCAGCAGAGAAGTGGTGGGCTCTGGGGCCAACGTCCTGACTTTC.

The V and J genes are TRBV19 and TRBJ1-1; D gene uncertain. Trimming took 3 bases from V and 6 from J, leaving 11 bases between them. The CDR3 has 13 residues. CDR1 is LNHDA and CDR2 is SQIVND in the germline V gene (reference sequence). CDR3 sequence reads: CASSILTGPEAFF. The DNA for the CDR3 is TGTGCCAGTAGTATCCTAACGGGTCCTGAAGCTTTCTTT.

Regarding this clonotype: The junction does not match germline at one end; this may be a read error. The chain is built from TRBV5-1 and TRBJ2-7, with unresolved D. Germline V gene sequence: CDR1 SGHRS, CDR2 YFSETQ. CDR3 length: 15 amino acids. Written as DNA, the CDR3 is TGCGCCAGCAGTTTGGGGTGGGGTTCGGAGAGCGAGCAGTACTTC. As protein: CASSLGWGSESEQYF.

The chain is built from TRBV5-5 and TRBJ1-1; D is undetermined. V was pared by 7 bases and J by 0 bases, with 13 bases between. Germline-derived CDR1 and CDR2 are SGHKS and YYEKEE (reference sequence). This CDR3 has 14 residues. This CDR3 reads CASFAGPLNTEAFF. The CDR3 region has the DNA TGTGCCAGCTTCGCCGGGCCGCTGAACACTGAAGCTTTCTTT. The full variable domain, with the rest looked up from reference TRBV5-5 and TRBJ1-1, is DAGVTQSPTHLIKTRGQQVTLRCSPISGHKSVSWYQQVLGQGPQFIFQYYEKEERGRGNFPDRFSARQFPNYSSELNVNALLLGDSALYLCASFAGPLNTEAFFGQGTRLTVV.

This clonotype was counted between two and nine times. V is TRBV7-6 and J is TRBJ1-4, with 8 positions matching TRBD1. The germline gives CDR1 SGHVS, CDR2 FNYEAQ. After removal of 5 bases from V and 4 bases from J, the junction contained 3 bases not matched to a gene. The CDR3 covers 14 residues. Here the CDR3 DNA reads TGTGCCAGCAGCGTGGGACAGGTTAATGAAAAACTGTTTTTT. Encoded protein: CASSVGQVNEKLFF.

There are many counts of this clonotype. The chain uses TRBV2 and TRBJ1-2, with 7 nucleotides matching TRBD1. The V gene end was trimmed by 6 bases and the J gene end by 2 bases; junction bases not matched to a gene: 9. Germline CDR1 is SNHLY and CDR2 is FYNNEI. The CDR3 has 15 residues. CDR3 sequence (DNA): TGTGCCAGCAGGGCCGGGACAGACTTGAACTATGGCTACACCTTC. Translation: CASRAGTDLNYGYTF.

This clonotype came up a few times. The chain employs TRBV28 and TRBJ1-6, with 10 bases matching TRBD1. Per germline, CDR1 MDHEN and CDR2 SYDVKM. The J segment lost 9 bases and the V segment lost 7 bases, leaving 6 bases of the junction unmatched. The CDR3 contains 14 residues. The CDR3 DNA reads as TGTGCCAGCAAGGACAGGGGGAAGGGTTCACCCCTCCACTTT. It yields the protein CASKDRGKGSPLHF.

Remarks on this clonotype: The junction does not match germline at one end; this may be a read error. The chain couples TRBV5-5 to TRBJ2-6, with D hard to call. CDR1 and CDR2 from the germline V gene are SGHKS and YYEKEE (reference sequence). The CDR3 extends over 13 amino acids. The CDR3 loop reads CVSSFTGANVLTF. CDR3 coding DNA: TGTGTCAGCAGCTTTACCGGGGCCAACGTCCTGACTTTC.

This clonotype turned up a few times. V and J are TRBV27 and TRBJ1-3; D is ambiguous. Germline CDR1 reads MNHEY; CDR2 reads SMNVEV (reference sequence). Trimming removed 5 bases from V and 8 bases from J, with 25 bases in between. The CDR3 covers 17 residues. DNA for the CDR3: TGTGCCAGCAGTCTACCGCCCGCGGACCCGAGGGCGGACACCATATATTTT. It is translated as CASSLPPADPRADTIYF.

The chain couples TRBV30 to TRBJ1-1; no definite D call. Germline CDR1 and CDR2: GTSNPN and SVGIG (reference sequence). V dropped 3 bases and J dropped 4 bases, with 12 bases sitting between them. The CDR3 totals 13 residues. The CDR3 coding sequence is TGTGCCTGGAGCGACGGGGAGGGCACTGAAGCTTTCTTT. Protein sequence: CAWSDGEGTEAFF.

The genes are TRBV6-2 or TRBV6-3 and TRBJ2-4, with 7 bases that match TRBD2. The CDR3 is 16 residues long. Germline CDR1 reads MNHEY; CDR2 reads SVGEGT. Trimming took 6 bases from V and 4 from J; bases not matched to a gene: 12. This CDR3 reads CASSKGWSSGKNIQYF. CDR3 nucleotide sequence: TGTGCCAGCAGCAAGGGGTGGTCTAGCGGAAAAAACATTCAGTACTTC.

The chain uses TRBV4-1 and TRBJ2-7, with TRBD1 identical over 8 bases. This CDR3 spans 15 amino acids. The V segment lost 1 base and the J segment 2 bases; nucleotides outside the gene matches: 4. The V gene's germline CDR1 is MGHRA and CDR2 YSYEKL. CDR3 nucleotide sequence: TGCGCCAGCAGCCAAGGCCAGGGGGCCCCCTACGAGCAGTACTTC. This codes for CASSQGQGAPYEQYF.

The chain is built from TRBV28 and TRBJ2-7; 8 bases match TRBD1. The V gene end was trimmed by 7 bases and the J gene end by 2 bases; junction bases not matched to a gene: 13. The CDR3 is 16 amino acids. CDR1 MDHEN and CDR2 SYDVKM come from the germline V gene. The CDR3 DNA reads TGTGCCAGCAACCCCATGGGCGGGACAGGTACCTACGAGCAGTACTTC. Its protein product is CASNPMGGTGTYEQYF.